Below are 24 T cell receptor beta chains sequenced from a single sample in a study of T cells in Graves' hyperthyroidism and ophthalmopathy (dated by TCRdb to about 2019). The receptor library was made with multiplex PCR. Reads for this sample came from an Illumina HiSeq 2000. Amplification of TCR beta CDR3 regions was carried out from RNA transcripts. A first-round RT-PCR of the TCR CDR3 used the HTBI primer set with the Qiagen OneStep RT-PCR kit. TCRdb reprocessed the public reads (quality trimming at Q25 with fastp, clone calling with MiXCR) and kept in-frame beta chains. Each entry merges the rows of one CDR3 protein and shows their most common DNA and genes. For this sample there are approximately 430,000 distinct CDR3 sequences; approximately 14% appear just once. Of the sample, 7.7% is held by the ten largest clones. Input material: blood. These receptors were collected from a woman in her late teens or twenties with Graves' hyperthyroidism.

There are many counts of this clonotype. The chain carries TRBV18 and TRBJ1-4; 8 bases match TRBD1. The CDR3 runs 15 residues. The junction had 5 bases not matched to a gene; V was cut back by 0 bases and J by 8 bases. Per the germline V gene, CDR1 is KGHSH and CDR2 is LQKENI. CDR3 sequence (DNA): TGTGCCAGCTCACCACCCGACAGGGGACACGAAAAACTGTTTTTT. It is translated as CASSPPDRGHEKLFF.

This clonotype was seen many times. This chain connects TRBV12-3 or TRBV12-4 to TRBJ2-5; TRBD1 matches 10 bases. The trim removed 1 base at V and 13 bases at J, leaving 6 bases unmatched. This CDR3 comprises 13 residues. The CDR3: CASSLGDRGIRYF. The CDR3 nucleotides are TGTGCCAGCAGTTTAGGGGACAGGGGAATTCGGTACTTC.

Ten or more counts support this clonotype. The gene calls are TRBV28 and TRBJ2-7; perhaps TRBD2 as D (6 bases). The V gene lost 6 bases and the J gene lost 6 bases, with 24 bases spanning the gap. There are 16 residues in the CDR3. Germline V gene data show CDR1 as MDHEN and CDR2 as SYDVKM. This CDR3 is CASSLGSAGPRVEQYF. The CDR3 region has the DNA TGTGCCAGCAGCCTCGGATCGGCGGGACCCCGGGTCGAGCAGTACTTC.

This clonotype has a count of ten or more. This sequence joins TRBV20-1 and TRBJ2-2; D unclear. V lost 5 bases and J lost 1, with 5 bases in between. Germline loops: CDR1 DFQATT, CDR2 SNEGSKA (reference sequence). The length of the CDR3 is 12 residues. CDR3 coding DNA: TGCAGTGCTGGCAGGAACACCGGGGAGCTGTTTTTT. The encoded protein is CSAGRNTGELFF.

This clonotype was seen repeatedly, ten times or more. This rearrangement joins TRBV7-9 to TRBJ2-7; 7 bases map to TRBD2. The CDR3 extends over 14 amino acids. Germline lookup yields CDR1 SEHNR and CDR2 FQNEAQ (reference sequence). Losses at the gene ends were 8 bases for V and 3 bases for J; bases not matched to a gene: 10. The CDR3 sequence: CASAPRGGSYEQYF. CDR3 coding DNA: TGTGCCAGCGCCCCGAGGGGCGGGAGCTACGAGCAGTACTTC.

Ten or more counts support this clonotype. The chain employs TRBV11-1 and TRBJ2-2, with 10 bases aligning to TRBD2. This CDR3 has 15 amino acids. The V gene's germline CDR1 is SGHAT and CDR2 FQDESV (reference sequence). Germline trimming cut 6 bases from V and 5 bases from J; bases unmatched to any gene: 6. CDR3 nucleotide sequence: TGTGCCAGCAGGCGGCTAGCGGGAGAAACCGGGGAGCTGTTTTTT. It codes for CASRRLAGETGELFF.

This clonotype appeared many times. The genes are TRBV2 and TRBJ1-3; no definite D call. Trimming left V 1 base short and J 7 bases short, with 2 bases between. The CDR3 loop spans 11 amino acids. Germline lookup yields CDR1 SNHLY and CDR2 FYNNEI. The CDR3 loop is CASSEVNTIYF. The CDR3 DNA reads as TGTGCCAGCAGTGAAGTCAACACCATATATTTT. The complete variable domain, with remaining parts taken from reference TRBV2 and TRBJ1-3, reads EPEVTQTPSHQVTQMGQEVILRCVPISNHLYFYWYRQILGQKVEFLVSFYNNEISEKSEIFDDQFSVERPDGSNFTLKIRSTKLEDSAMYFCASSEVNTIYFGEGSWLTVV.

The sample holds many counts of this clonotype. The gene calls are TRBV7-6 and TRBJ2-1; D remains ambiguous. The germline V gene encodes CDR1 SGHVS and CDR2 FNYEAQ. The CDR3 totals 14 residues. Trimming left V 1 base short and J 6 bases short, with 10 bases between. Here the CDR3 DNA reads TGTGCCAGCAGCTTAGGTCCAGTAGGCAATGAGCAGTTCTTC. Residues: CASSLGPVGNEQFF. The full variable domain, its missing parts supplied by reference TRBV7-6 and TRBJ2-1, is GAGVSQSPRYKVTKRGQDVALRCDPISGHVSLYWYRQALGQGPEFLTYFNYEAQQDKSGLPNDRFSAERPEGSISTLTIQRTEQRDSAMYRCASSLGPVGNEQFFGPGTRLTVL.

This clonotype has only a few counts. V and J are TRBV28 and TRBJ1-4, with 7 nucleotides matching TRBD1. The CDR3 runs 16 residues. Per the germline V gene, CDR1 is MDHEN and CDR2 is SYDVKM. Trimming removed 5 bases from V and 8 bases from J; junction bases left unmatched: 14. This CDR3 is CASSPIQGTRGEKLFF. DNA of the CDR3: TGTGCCAGCAGTCCTATACAGGGGACCAGAGGAGAAAAACTGTTTTTT.

This clonotype was picked up many times. V and J are TRBV20-1 and TRBJ1-2; the match to TRBD1 covers 9 bases. There are 13 residues in the CDR3. Germline V gives CDR1 DFQATT, CDR2 SNEGSKA (reference sequence). V gave up 6 bases and J gave up 4 bases; unmatched junction bases: 6. The CDR3 loop is CSALTGGSYGYTF. The DNA of the CDR3 is TGCAGTGCGCTGACAGGGGGGTCCTATGGCTACACCTTC.

The chain joins TRBV10-2 to TRBJ1-4; D may be TRBD1 (5 bases). Germline loops: CDR1 WSHSY, CDR2 SAAADI. Trimming removed 5 bases at V and 8 bases at J, with 21 bases between. The CDR3 covers 16 residues. The CDR3 bases are TGCGCCAGCAGTTACGCTTACAGGAGGCGCGAAGAAAAACTGTTTTTT. Translation: CASSYAYRRREEKLFF.

This clonotype appeared a few times. The chain carries TRBV29-1 and TRBJ2-1; D gene unclear. The J call is doubtful: the DNA matches TRBJ2-7 better. Germline CDR1 is SQVTM and CDR2 is ANQGSEA. The CDR3 covers 11 residues. CDR3 amino acids: CSVVYDNEQYF. CDR3 bases: TGCAGCGTTGTATATGACAATGAGCAGTACTTC.

This clonotype was seen at least ten times. V usage is TRBV15 and J usage is TRBJ1-4, with D unresolved. Germline V lookup: CDR1 LNHNV, CDR2 YYDKDF (reference sequence). V was trimmed by 0 bases and J by 3 bases, leaving 8 bases between them. The CDR3 consists of 15 residues. The CDR3 DNA is TGTGCCACCAGCAGAGATGGAGGGTCTAATGAAAAACTGTTTTTT. It yields the protein CATSRDGGSNEKLFF.

The chain has TRBV9 and TRBJ1-2, with D uncertain. Germline V lookup: CDR1 SGDLS, CDR2 YYNGEE. Trimming removed 0 bases at V and 4 bases at J, with 7 bases between. This CDR3 comprises 13 residues. The CDR3 loop is CASSVDGSYGYTF. The CDR3 DNA follows: TGTGCCAGCAGCGTAGATGGTAGCTATGGCTACACCTTC.

This clonotype was counted many times. The CDR3 sequence is CASSPASGSQETQYF. The CDR3 DNA is TGTGCCAGCTCACCAGCAAGCGGGAGCCAAGAGACCCAGTACTTC. The genes are TRBV18 and TRBJ2-5; the match to TRBD2 covers 8 bases. This CDR3 has 15 amino acids. The germline V gene encodes CDR1 KGHSH and CDR2 LQKENI. Trimming removed 2 bases from V and 1 base from J; junction bases left unmatched: 3.

This clonotype has only a few counts. The V gene is TRBV24-1, the J gene TRBJ2-7, with D perhaps TRBD1 or TRBD2 (5 bases each). The germline V and J ends were trimmed by 5 bases and 3 bases, with 10 bases remaining between them. This CDR3 contains 13 residues. The V gene's germline CDR1 is KGHDR and CDR2 SFDVKD. The CDR3 reads CATSGGGRYEQYF. As DNA, the CDR3 is TGTGCCACCAGTGGTGGGGGACGCTACGAGCAGTACTTC.

In this sample, this clonotype turned up a few times. The chain employs TRBV9 and TRBJ1-5; 8 nucleotides match TRBD1. The CDR3 has 15 amino acids. CDR1 is SGDLS and CDR2 is YYNGEE in the germline V gene. The V gene end was trimmed by 2 bases and the J gene end by 7 bases; junction bases not matched to a gene: 8. CDR3 residues: CASSVTGGVGQPQHF. The DNA of the CDR3 is TGTGCCAGCAGCGTTACAGGGGGAGTGGGGCAGCCCCAGCATTTT.

This clonotype was seen many times. This chain connects TRBV18 to TRBJ1-5; no reliable D call. In germline, CDR1 is KGHSH, CDR2 LQKENI. The V end was cut by 3 bases, the J end by 6 bases, with 12 bases between. The CDR3 sequence is 14 residues long. CDR3 in DNA: TGTGCCAGCTCACCCCAAGAGTGGGGTCAGCCCCAGCATTTT. Residues: CASSPQEWGQPQHF.

This clonotype has ten or more counts. CDR3 loop: CASCLTSYNEQFF. Here the CDR3 DNA reads TGTGCCAGCTGCCTCACTAGCTACAATGAGCAGTTCTTC. This sequence joins TRBV2 and TRBJ2-1; D is possibly TRBD2 (5 bases). In germline, CDR1 is SNHLY, CDR2 FYNNEI. This CDR3 has 13 residues. V was clipped by 8 bases and J by 3 bases, with 11 bases between them.

The chain carries TRBV19 and TRBJ2-3; 11 bases align to TRBD2. J was trimmed by 3 bases and V by 7 bases; bases with no gene match: 6. Germline V gene sequence: CDR1 LNHDA, CDR2 SQIVND (reference sequence). The CDR3 loop spans 15 amino acids. This CDR3 reads CASTFSGRATDTQYF. In DNA form, the CDR3 reads TGTGCCAGTACCTTTAGCGGGAGGGCAACAGATACGCAGTATTTT.

This sequence joins TRBV20-1 and TRBJ2-1; TRBD1 agrees at 7 bases. V was pared by 1 base and J by 6 bases, with 6 bases of the junction left unmatched. This CDR3 has 14 residues. Germline V gives CDR1 DFQATT, CDR2 SNEGSKA (reference sequence). DNA for the CDR3: TGCAGTGCTAGAGCCGGGACAGTTATCAATGAGCAGTTCTTC. Protein product: CSARAGTVINEQFF.

This clonotype showed up many times. This chain uses TRBV7-9 with TRBJ1-1; no reliable D call. The CDR3 runs to 16 residues. Trimming left V 6 bases short and J 4 bases short, with 21 bases between. Looked up from germline, CDR1 is SEHNR and CDR2 is FQNEAQ (reference sequence). The CDR3 DNA follows: TGTGCCAGCAGATACTACGGCCTGATGGGCGGCACTGAAGCTTTCTTT. This gives the protein CASRYYGLMGGTEAFF.

The rearrangement links TRBV3-1 to TRBJ1-6; no firm D call. Trimming cost V 0 bases and J 7 bases, with 13 bases left between them. The germline V gene has CDR1 LGHDT and CDR2 YNNKEL (reference sequence). The CDR3 spans 16 residues. The CDR3 here is CASSQDSPLENSPLHF. DNA of the CDR3: TGTGCCAGCAGCCAAGATTCCCCCTTGGAGAATTCACCCCTCCACTTT.

The rearrangement uses TRBV28 and TRBJ2-7; 11 bases agree with TRBD1. The CDR3 covers 15 residues. J lost 6 bases, V lost 6 bases, and 10 bases had no gene match. The germline V gene has CDR1 MDHEN and CDR2 SYDVKM. CDR3 sequence: CASSHSGQGGLEQYF. CDR3 nucleotide sequence: TGTGCCAGCAGCCACTCGGGACAGGGGGGGCTCGAGCAGTACTTC.